This T cell receptor beta chain was identified in a study of Ad26.COV2.S vaccination and SARS-CoV-2 variants. In the study overall: Intramuscularly, Ad26.COV2.S was given either once or twice, 56 days apart.

The V end lost 5 bases, the J end lost 0 bases, and 10 bases lay between the germline ends. Germline CDR1 SGHAT, CDR2 FQNNGV. This CDR3 spans 14 amino acids. Only in-frame clones appear in the TCRdb table, and some are missing; sequencing was by immunoSEQ multiplex PCR. The table includes fewer than 400,000 clones, about 85% detected once. Noted treatment: some 20 received Ad26.COV2.S at low or high dose, single or two shots; roughly five received placebo; per-sample allocation not given. It was on day 63 after the first vaccine or placebo injection that samples were taken. The chain combines TRBV11-2 with TRBJ2-5; D possibly matches TRBD1 or TRBD2 (5 bases each). The receptor was derived from a person between 18 and 65 years old who received the Ad26.COV2.S COVID-19 vaccine or a placebo. The sample consisted of peripheral blood, taken in a trial of Ad26.COV2.S vaccine versus placebo. CDR3 in amino acids: CASSRWDDQETQYF. Here the CDR3 DNA reads TGTGCCAGCAGCCGTTGGGACGACCAAGAGACCCAGTACTTC. Combining the CDR3 with reference TRBV11-2 and TRBJ2-5 gives the whole variable domain EAGVAQSPRYKIIEKRQSVAFWCNPISGHATLYWYQQILGQGPKLLIQFQNNGVVDDSQLPKDRFSAERLKGVDSTLKIQPAKLEDSAVYLCASSRWDDQETQYFGPGTRLLVL.